This T cell receptor (beta chain) appears in the sequencing data of a study of CD8+CD57+ T cells in acquired aplastic anemia (dated by TCRdb to about 2018). General notes on the study: On average, sorted CD4+ and CD8+ cells yielded around 3.5 ug of extracted DNA, with a range of 0.2 to 27.4 ug. CD8+CD57+ expansion was defined as a frequency above the mean frequency observed in healthy subjects.

Patients chosen for sequencing had shown expansion of CD8+CD57+ cells by flow cytometry. All patients had severe acquired aplastic anemia diagnosed by International Study of Aplastic Anemia and Agranulocytosis and Camitta criteria. No therapy had been received by the patients at the time of blood sampling. The study deep-sequenced TCR repertoires of sorted CD4+ and CD8+ blood T cells from severe aplastic anemia patients and healthy subjects. In the USA, patient enrollment took place under clinicaltrials.gov protocols 00001620, 01623167, 00001397, 00071045, 00081523 and 00961064. Ficoll-Paque density gradient centrifugation was used to isolate peripheral blood mononuclear cells. Before DNA was extracted, CD4+ and CD8+ T cells were sorted using either FACS or magnetic beads. V is clipped by 0 bases and J by 6 bases, and the sequence between their germline boundaries is 15 bases long. CDR1 DFQATT and CDR2 SNEGSKA are derived from the germline V gene (reference sequence). The CDR3, cysteine through phenylalanine, is 15 amino acids long. The CDR3 DNA has 45 bases and is translated from base 1.

Overall results and qualifications from the work: Approximately 31 CD8+ CDR3 sequences were found in both patients and controls but appeared to be highly expressed in patients and within the immunodominant clones of the patients. No significant difference in CD8+ Simpson's diversity was found between patients and healthy controls (P=0.060).

The table lists this clonotype with many counts. Its antigen target is currently unknown. Per-base qualities were not stored, and no clone one base away is much larger. Genomic DNA served as template for TCR beta VDJ combination and CDR3 sequence profiling. TCR repertoire sequencing was run on an Illumina HiSeq 2000. The study's processing was this. Repertoires were assessed using TRBV/TRBJ rearrangement plots, CDR3 size and DJ length profiles, and Simpson's diversity index. The immunodominant clone was defined as the most abundant DNA sequence in deep sequencing data. CDR3 amino acid sequences were screened for sharing across subjects and compared with published repertoires and the VDJdb database. In-frame beta chains were kept once TCRdb had trimmed the public reads at Q25 with fastp and called clones with MiXCR. Identical CDR3 proteins give one entry, which carries the most common genes and DNA. The V and J calls were determined by TCRdb, not by the authors. In this sample the table shows fewer than 250,000 distinct CDR3 sequences, around half of which occur a single time. The ten biggest clones cover roughly 8% of the sample.

Sequencing used sorted CD4+, CD8+, or CD8+CD57+ T cells (not recorded which) from PBMCs. The TCR originated in a human donor with aplastic anemia. This receptor chain uses TRBV20-1 and TRBJ2-1; TRBD1 is a possible D gene, resting on 5 matching bases. The sequenced DNA is TGCAGTGCTAGAGAGCCGAGGAGTGGGGCCAATGAGCAGTTCTTC. It specifies CSAREPRSGANEQFF.